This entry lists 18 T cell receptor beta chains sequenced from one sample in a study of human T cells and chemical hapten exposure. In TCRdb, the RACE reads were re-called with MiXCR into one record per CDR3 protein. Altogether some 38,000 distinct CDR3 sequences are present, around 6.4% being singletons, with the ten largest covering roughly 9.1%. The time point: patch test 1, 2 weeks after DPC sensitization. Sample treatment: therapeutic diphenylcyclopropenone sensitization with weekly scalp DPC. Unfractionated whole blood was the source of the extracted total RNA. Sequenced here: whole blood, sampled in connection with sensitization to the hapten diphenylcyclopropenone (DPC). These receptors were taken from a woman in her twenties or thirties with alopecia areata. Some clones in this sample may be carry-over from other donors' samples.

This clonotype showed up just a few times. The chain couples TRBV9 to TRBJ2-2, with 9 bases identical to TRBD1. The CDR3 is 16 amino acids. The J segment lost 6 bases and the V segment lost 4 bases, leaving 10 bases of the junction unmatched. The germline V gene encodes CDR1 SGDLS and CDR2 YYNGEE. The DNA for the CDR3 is TGTGCCAGCAGCCCCCAGGGACAGGGAGGAGCCGGGGAGCTGTTTTTT. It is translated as CASSPQGQGGAGELFF.

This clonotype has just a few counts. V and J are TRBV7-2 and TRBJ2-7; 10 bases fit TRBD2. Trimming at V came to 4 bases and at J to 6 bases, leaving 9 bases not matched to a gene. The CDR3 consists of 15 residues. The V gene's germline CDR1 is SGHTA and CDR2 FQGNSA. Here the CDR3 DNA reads TGTGCCAGCAGCTATAGACTAGCGGGCTTCGGCGAGCAGTACTTC. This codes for CASSYRLAGFGEQYF.

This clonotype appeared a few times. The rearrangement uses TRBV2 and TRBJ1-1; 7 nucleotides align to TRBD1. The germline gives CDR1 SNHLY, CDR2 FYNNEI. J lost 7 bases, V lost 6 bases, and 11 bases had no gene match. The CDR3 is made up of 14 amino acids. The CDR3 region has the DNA TGTGCCAGCAGGGCGCAGGGGGTGAGGGGTGAAGCTTTCTTT. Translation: CASRAQGVRGEAFF.

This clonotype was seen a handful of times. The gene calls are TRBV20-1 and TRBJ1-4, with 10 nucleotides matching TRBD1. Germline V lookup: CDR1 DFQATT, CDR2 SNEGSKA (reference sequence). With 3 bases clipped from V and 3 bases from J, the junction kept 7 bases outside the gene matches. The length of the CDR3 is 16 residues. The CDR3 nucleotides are TGCAGTGCTAGGAGGACAGGACAGGGGGCTAATGAAAAACTGTTTTTT. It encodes CSARRTGQGANEKLFF.

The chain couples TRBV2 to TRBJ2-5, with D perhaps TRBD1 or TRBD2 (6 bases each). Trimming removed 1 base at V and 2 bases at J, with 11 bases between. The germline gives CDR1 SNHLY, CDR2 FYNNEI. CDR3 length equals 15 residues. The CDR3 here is CASSEERGPQETQYF. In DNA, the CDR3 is TGTGCCAGCAGTGAAGAACGGGGGCCACAAGAGACCCAGTACTTC.

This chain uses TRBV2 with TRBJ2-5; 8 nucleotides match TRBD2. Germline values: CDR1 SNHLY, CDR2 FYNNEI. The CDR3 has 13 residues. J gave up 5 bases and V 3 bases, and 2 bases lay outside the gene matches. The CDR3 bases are TGTGCCAGCAGTGACCCGGGGGGGGAGACCCAGTACTTC. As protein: CASSDPGGETQYF.

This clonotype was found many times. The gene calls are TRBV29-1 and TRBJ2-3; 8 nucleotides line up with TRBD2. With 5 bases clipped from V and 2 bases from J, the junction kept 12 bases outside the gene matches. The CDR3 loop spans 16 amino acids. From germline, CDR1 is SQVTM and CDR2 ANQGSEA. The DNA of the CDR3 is TGCAGCGTTATGAGCGGGGGTGTCCTAATCACAGATACGCAGTATTTT. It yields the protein CSVMSGGVLITDTQYF.

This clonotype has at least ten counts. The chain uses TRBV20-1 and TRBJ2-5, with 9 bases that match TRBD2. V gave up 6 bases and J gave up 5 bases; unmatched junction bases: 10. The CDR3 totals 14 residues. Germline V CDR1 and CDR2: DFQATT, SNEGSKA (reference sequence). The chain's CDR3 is CSAPPAGGRETQYF. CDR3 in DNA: TGCAGTGCCCCTCCGGCGGGGGGGCGGGAGACCCAGTACTTC.

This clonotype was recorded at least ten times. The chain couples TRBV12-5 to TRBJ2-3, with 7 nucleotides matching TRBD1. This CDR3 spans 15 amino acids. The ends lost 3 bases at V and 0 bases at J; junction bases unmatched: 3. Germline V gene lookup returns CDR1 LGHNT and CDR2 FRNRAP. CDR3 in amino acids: CASGFGTASTDTQYF. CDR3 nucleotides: TGTGCTAGTGGTTTCGGGACAGCAAGCACAGATACGCAGTATTTT.

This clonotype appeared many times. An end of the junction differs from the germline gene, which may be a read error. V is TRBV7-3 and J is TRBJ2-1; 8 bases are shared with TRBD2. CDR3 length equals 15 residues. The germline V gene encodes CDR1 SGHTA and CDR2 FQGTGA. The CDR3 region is CASSLTGGAYDEQFF. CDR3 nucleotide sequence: TGTGCCAGCAGCTTAACCGGGGGGGCCTACGATGAGCAGTTCTTC.

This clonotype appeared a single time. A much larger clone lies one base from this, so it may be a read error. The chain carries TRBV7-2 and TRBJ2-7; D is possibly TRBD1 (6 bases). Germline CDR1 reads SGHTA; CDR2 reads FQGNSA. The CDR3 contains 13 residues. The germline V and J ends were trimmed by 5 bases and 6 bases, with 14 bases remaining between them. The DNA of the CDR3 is TGTGCCAGCAGCCGCAGACAGGCGGGCGAGCAGTACTTC. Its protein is CASSRRQAGEQYF.

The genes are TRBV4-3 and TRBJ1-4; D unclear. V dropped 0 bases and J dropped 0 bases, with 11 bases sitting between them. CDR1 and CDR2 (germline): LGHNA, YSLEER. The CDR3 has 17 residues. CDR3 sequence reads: CASSQEPNSATNEKLFF. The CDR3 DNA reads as TGCGCCAGCAGCCAAGAACCGAACAGTGCAACTAATGAAAAACTGTTTTTT.

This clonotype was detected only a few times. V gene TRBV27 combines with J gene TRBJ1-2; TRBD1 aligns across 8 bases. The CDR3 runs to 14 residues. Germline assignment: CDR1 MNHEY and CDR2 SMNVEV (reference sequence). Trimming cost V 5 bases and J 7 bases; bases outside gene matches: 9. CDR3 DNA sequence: TGTGCCAGCAGTCCTTACGACAGGGGCGGTGGCTACACCTTC. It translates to CASSPYDRGGGYTF.

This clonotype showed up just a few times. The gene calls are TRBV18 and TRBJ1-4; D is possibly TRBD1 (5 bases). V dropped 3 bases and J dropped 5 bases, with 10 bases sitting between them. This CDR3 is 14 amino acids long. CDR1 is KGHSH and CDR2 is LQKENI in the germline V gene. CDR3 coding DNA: TGTGCCAGCTCACCGGGGCCGATAAATGAAAAACTGTTTTTT. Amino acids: CASSPGPINEKLFF.

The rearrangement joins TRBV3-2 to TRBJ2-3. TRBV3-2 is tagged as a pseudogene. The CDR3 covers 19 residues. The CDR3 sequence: CASSQIKGSSGTSTDTQYF. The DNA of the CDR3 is TGTGCCAGCAGCCAAATAAAAGGGTCTTCGGGGACTAGCACAGATACGCAGTATTTT.

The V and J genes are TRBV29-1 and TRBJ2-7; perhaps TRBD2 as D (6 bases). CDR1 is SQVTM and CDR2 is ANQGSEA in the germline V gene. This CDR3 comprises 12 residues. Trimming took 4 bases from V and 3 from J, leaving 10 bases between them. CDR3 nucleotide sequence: TGCAGCGTTGTTTCGGGGGTCTACGAGCAGTACTTC. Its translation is CSVVSGVYEQYF.

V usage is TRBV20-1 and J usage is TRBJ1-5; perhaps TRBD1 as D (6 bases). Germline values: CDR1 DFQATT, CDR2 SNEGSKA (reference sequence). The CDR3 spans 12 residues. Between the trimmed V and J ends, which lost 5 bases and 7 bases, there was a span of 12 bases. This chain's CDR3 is CSAQDSPQPQHF. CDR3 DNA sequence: TGCAGTGCTCAGGACAGTCCCCAGCCCCAGCATTTT.

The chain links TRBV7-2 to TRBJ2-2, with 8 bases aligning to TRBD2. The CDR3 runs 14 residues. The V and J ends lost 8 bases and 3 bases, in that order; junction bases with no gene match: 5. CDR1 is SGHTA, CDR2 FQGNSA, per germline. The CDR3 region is CASRVGGDTGELFF. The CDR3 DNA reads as TGTGCCAGCCGGGTCGGGGGGGACACCGGGGAGCTGTTTTTT.